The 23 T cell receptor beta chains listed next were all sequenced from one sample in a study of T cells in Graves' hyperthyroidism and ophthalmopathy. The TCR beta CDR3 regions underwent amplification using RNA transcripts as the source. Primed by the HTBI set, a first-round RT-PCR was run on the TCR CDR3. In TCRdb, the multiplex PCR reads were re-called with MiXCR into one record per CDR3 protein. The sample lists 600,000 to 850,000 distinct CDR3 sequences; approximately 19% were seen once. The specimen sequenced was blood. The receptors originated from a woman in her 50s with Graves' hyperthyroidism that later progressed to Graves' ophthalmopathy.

CDR3 bases: TGCAGTGCTGGGCCAGACAGGGTTCTGTTTTTT. This translates into CSAGPDRVLFF. The J gene is TRBJ1-4, the V gene TRBV20-1, with 7 bases fitting TRBD1. The CDR3 runs 11 residues. V trimming: 5 bases; J trimming: 14 bases; junction bases outside the gene matches: 8. CDR1 and CDR2 (germline): DFQATT, SNEGSKA (reference sequence).

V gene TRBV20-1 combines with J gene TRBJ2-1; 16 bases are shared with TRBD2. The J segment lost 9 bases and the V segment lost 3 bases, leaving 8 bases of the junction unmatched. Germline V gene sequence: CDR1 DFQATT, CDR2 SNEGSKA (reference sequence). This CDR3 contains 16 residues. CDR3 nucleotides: TGCAGTGCTAGCCGACTGGGGACTAGCGGGGGGGCTGAGCAGTTCTTC. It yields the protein CSASRLGTSGGAEQFF.

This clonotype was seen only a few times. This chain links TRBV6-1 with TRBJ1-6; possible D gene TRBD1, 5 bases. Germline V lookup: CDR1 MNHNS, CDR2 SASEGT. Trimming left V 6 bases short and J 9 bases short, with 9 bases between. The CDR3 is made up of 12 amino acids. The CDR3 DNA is TGTGCCAGCAGGCAGGGATTTTCACCCCTCCACTTT. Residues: CASRQGFSPLHF.

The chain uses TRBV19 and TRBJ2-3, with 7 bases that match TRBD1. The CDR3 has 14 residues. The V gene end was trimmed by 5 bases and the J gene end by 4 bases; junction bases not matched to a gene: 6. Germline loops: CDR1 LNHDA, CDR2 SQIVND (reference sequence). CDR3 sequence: CASSVIGGADTQYF. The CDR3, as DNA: TGTGCCAGTAGTGTCATAGGGGGCGCAGATACGCAGTATTTT.

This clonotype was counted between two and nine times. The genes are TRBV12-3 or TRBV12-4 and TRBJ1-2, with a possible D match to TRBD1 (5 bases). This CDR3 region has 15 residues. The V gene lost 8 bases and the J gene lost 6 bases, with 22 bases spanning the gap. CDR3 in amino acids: CASLPAWGEAHGYTF. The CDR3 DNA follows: TGTGCCAGCCTACCTGCCTGGGGGGAAGCACATGGCTACACCTTC.

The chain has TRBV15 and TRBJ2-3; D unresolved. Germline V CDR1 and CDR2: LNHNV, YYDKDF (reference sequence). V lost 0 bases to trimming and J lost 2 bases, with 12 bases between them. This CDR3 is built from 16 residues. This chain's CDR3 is CATSRDLISHTDTQYF. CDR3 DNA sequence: TGTGCCACCAGCAGAGATCTGATATCCCACACAGATACGCAGTATTTT.

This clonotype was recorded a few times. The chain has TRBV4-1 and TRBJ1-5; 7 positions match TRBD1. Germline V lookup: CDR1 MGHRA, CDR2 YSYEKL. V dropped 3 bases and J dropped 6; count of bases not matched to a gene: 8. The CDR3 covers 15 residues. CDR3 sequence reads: CASSQEDRDTQPQHF. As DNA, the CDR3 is TGCGCCAGCAGCCAGGAAGACAGGGATACTCAGCCCCAGCATTTT.

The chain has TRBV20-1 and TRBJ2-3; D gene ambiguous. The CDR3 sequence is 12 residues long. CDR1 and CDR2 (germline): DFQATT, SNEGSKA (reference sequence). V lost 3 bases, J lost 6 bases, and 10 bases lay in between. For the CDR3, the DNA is TGCAGTGCTAGCCTGGTGCTGGATACGCAGTATTTT. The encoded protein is CSASLVLDTQYF.

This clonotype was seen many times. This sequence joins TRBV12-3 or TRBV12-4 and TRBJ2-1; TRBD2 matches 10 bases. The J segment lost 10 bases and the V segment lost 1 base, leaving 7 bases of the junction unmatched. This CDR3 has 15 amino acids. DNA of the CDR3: TGTGCCAGCAGTTTAGAAACTAGCGGGGTCGGGGAGCAGTTCTTC. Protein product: CASSLETSGVGEQFF.

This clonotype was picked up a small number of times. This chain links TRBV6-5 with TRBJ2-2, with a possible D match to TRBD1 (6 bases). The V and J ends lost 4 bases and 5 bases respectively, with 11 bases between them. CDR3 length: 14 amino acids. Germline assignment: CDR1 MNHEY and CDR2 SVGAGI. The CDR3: CASSFAGTTGELFF. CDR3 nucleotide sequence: TGTGCCAGCAGTTTCGCCGGGACAACCGGGGAGCTGTTTTTT.

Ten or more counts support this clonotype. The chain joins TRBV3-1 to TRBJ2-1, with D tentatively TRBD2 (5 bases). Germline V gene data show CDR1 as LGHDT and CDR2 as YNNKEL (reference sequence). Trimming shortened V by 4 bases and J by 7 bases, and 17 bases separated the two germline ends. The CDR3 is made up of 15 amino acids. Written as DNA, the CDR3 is TGTGCCAGCAGCCCCGCCGGGAAAGTGGGGAATGAGCAGTTCTTC. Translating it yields CASSPAGKVGNEQFF.

This chain's CDR3 is CASSGTGASTDTQYF. The CDR3 DNA reads TGCGCCAGCAGTGGGACAGGGGCGAGCACAGATACGCAGTATTTT. The chain couples TRBV10-1 to TRBJ2-3, with TRBD1 matching 9 bases. Trimming cost V 4 bases and J 0 bases; bases outside gene matches: 2. The CDR3 has 15 amino acids. Germline CDR1 reads WNHNN; CDR2 reads SYGVQD (reference sequence).

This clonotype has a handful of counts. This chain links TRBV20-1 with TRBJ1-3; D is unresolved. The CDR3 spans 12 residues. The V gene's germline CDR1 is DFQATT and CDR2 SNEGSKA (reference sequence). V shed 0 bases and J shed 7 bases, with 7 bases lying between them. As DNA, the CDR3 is TGCAGTGCTAGAGATCTTCTTAACACCATATATTTT. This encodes CSARDLLNTIYF.

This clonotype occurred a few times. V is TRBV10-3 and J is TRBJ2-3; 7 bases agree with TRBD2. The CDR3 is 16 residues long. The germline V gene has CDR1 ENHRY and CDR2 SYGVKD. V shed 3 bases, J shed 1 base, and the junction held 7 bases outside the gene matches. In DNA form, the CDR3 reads TGTGCCATCAGTGACAGGCGGGCGGGGGGCACAGATACGCAGTATTTT. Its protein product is CAISDRRAGGTDTQYF.

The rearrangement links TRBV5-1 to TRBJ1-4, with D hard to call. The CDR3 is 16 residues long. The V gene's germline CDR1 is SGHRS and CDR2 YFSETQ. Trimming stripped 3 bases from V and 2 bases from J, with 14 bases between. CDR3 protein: CASSWSASGTNEKLFF. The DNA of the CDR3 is TGCGCCAGCAGCTGGAGCGCCTCCGGGACTAATGAAAAACTGTTTTTT.

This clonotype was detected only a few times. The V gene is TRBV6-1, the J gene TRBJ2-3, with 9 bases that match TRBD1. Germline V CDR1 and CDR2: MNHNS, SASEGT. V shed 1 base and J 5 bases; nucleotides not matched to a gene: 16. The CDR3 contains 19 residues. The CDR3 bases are TGTGCCAGCAGTGAAGGTTATTTGGGCGAGACAGGGGGTCGAGATACGCAGTATTTT. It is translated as CASSEGYLGETGGRDTQYF.

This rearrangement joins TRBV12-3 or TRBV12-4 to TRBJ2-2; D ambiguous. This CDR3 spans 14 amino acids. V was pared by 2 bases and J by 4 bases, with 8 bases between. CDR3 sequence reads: CASSLNTSTGELFF. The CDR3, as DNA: TGTGCCAGCAGTTTAAATACGAGCACCGGGGAGCTGTTTTTT.

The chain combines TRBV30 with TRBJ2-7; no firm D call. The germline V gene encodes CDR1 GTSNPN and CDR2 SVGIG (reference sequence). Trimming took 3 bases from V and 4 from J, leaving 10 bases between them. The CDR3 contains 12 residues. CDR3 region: CAWSIWVYEQYF. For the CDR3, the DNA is TGTGCCTGGAGCATATGGGTTTACGAGCAGTACTTC.

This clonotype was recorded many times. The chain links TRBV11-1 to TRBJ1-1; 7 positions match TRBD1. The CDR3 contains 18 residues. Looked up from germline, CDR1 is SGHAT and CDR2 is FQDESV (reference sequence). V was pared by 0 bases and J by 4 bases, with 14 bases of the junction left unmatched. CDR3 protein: CASSLAWGDRARATEAFF. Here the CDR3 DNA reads TGTGCCAGCAGCTTAGCTTGGGGGGACAGAGCGCGAGCCACTGAAGCTTTCTTT.

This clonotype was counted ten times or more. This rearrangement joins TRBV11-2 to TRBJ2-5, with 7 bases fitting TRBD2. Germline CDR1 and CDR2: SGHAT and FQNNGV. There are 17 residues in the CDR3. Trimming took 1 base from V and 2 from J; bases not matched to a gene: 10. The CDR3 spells CASSLVGRSGAQETQYF. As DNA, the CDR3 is TGTGCCAGCAGCTTAGTTGGTAGGAGCGGGGCTCAAGAGACCCAGTACTTC.

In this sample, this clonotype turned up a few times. This CDR3 is CASSFRLARNNEQFF. CDR3 nucleotides: TGCGCCAGCAGCTTTAGACTAGCCAGAAACAATGAGCAGTTCTTC. The gene calls are TRBV5-1 and TRBJ2-1; 7 bases match TRBD2. The length of the CDR3 is 15 residues. V lost 2 bases, J lost 5 bases, and 7 bases stayed unmatched. Germline loops: CDR1 SGHRS, CDR2 YFSETQ.

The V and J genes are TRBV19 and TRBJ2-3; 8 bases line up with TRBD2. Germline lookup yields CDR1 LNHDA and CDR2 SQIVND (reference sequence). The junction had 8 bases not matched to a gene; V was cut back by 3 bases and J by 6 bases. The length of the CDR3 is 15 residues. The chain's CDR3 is CASSIPGLATDTQYF. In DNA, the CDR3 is TGTGCCAGTAGTATCCCCGGACTAGCAACTGATACGCAGTATTTT. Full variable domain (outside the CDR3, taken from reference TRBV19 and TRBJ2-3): DGGITQSPKYLFRKEGQNVTLSCEQNLNHDAMYWYRQDPGQGLRLIYYSQIVNDFQKGDIAEGYSVSREKKESFPLTVTSAQKNPTAFYLCASSIPGLATDTQYFGPGTRLTVL.

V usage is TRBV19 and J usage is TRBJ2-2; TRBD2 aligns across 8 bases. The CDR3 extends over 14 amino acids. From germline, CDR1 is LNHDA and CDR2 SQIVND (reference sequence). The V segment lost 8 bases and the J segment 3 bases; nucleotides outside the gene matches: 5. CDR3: CASERGTYTGELFF. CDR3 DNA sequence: TGTGCCAGTGAGCGGGGGACCTACACCGGGGAGCTGTTTTTT. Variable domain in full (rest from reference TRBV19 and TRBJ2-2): DGGITQSPKYLFRKEGQNVTLSCEQNLNHDAMYWYRQDPGQGLRLIYYSQIVNDFQKGDIAEGYSVSREKKESFPLTVTSAQKNPTAFYLCASERGTYTGELFFGEGSRLTVL.